One T cell receptor beta chain is described in this entry. TCRdb called the RT-PCR reads again in MiXCR, with one record for every CDR3 protein. The table lists 500,000 to 600,000 distinct CDR3 sequences, approximately 10% of them singletons. This record comes from a study of response to subunit inactivated influenza vaccine. V was trimmed by 6 bases and J by 8 bases, leaving 7 bases between them. Germline CDR1 is DFQATT and CDR2 is SNEGSKA (reference sequence). The CDR3 length is 10 residues. The same data also contributed to another study, on T cells expressing NK-cell markers. According to that study: The TCR beta cDNA came from 5'RACE template switching with UMIs. In the group of eight sequenced donors, seven were HCMV-seropositive and one was seronegative. About 1.0-7.0% of CD8+ T cells in about 6 donors belonged to dominant NKG2C+ clonotypes. The same clonotypes also predominated in the CD3+CD56-NKG2C+ fraction of a handful of donors.

This chain connects TRBV20-1 to TRBJ1-4; no definite D call. Here the sequenced sample was PBMCs from blood, taken on the day of vaccination. This clonotype was obtained from a man aged 45 to 65 who received an inactivated influenza vaccine. CDR3 DNA: TGCAGTGCCAGCGAAGAAAAACTGTTTTTT. Its protein product is CSASEEKLFF.